The T cell receptor beta chain described here comes from a study of CD8 T cells in ankylosing spondylitis. General study points: It appeared that ankylosing spondylitis blood was characterized by a TCR beta motif of roughly 8 highly homologous variants. There was reportedly significant enrichment of clones that were disease-linked in matched ankylosing spondylitis synovial fluid. In the blood and synovial fluid of reactive arthritis, some motif variants had been previously reported. Those disease-linked clones were CD8+; they were also relatively rare in peripheral blood.

TCRdb used MiXCR to reprocess the 5' RACE reads, holding one entry per CDR3 protein. The data hold some 240,000 distinct CDR3 sequences, with 8% to 9.5% observed a single time. Only a few counts were recorded for this clonotype. The antigen remains undetermined. There are 15 residues in the CDR3. Per germline, CDR1 SGHVS and CDR2 FQNEAQ. V was shortened by 0 bases and J by 0 bases, with 7 bases between the two germline ends. This clonotype was obtained from a male donor with ankylosing spondylitis or in good health (not recorded which). Sample: blood, either unsorted or a sorted T cell fraction (not recorded which). V is TRBV7-8 and J is TRBJ2-3; weak D call: TRBD2 (5 bases). The CDR3 DNA reads TGTGCCAGCAGCTTAGCCCGGACTAGCACAGATACGCAGTATTTT. Translating it yields CASSLARTSTDTQYF.